This TCR beta chain was obtained from a study of blood T cell repertoires in COVID-19. Study-wide context: The study drew acute and convalescent COVID-19 samples from the United States, Italy and Spain.

In the study's own analysis: Amplified reference gene primers provided the basis for estimating nucleated cell counts. TCRdb's table, derived via immunoSEQ multiplex PCR, lists solely in-frame clones and lacks some. Clone size and V and J calls were adopted from that table, with D and trimming inferred from the DNA. The sample lists around 250,000 clones, around four fifths occurring once. The ends were cut back, 8 bases at V and 4 bases at J, with 17 bases in the middle. The CDR3 loop spans 14 amino acids. Germline V gene sequence: CDR1 WSHSY, CDR2 SAAADI. Only one count was recorded for this clone. The receptor's source is a man aged 40-49 years with active or convalescent COVID-19. Specimen: peripheral blood. The V call is TRBV10-2, the J call TRBJ1-1; a weak D match, TRBD1 (5 bases). The CDR3: CASLFNRIGTEAFF. The CDR3, as DNA: TGCGCCAGCCTCTTCAACAGGATTGGCACTGAAGCTTTCTTT.